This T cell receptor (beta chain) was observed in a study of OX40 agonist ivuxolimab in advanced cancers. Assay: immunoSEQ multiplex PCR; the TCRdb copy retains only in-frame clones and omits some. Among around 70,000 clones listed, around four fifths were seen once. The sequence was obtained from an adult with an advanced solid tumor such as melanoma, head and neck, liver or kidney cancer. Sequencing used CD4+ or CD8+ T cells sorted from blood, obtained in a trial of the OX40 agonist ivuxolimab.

This CDR3 is CASSFRDRVYEQYF. The CDR3 bases are TGTGCCAGCAGTTTCCGGGACAGGGTCTACGAGCAGTACTTC. This chain connects TRBV28 to TRBJ2-7, with 9 bases matching TRBD1. This CDR3 has 14 residues. Germline V gene sequence: CDR1 MDHEN, CDR2 SYDVKM. V gave up 3 bases and J gave up 3 bases; unmatched junction bases: 3.